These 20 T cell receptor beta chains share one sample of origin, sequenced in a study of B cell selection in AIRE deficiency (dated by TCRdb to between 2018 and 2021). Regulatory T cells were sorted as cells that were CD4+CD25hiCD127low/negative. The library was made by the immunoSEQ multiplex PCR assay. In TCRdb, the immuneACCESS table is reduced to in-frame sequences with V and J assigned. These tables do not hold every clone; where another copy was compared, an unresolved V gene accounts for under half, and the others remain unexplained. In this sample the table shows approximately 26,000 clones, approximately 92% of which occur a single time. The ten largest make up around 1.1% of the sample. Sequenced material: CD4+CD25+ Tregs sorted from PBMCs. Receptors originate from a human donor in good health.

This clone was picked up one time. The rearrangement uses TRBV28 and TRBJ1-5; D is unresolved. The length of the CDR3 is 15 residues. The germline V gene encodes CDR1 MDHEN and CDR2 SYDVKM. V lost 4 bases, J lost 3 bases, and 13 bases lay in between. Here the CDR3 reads CASSSTRGPNQPQHF. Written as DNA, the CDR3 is TGTGCCAGCAGTTCAACCCGGGGTCCCAATCAGCCCCAGCATTTT.

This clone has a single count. CDR3 nucleotide sequence: TGCAGCCCCCTACAGGGAACCTATGGCTACACCTTC. Encoded protein: CSPLQGTYGYTF. J is TRBJ1-2 and V is TRBV29-1; possible D gene TRBD1, 6 bases. Germline values: CDR1 SQVTM, CDR2 ANQGSEA. This CDR3 has 12 amino acids. Trimming pared 8 bases from V and 4 bases from J, leaving 14 bases between.

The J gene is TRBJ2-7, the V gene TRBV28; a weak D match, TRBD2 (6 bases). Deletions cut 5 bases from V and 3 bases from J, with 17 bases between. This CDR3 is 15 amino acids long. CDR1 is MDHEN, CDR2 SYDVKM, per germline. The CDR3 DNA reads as TGTGCCAGCAGTCCCCAAAGGAGGAGGGACTACGAGCAGTACTTC. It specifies CASSPQRRRDYEQYF.

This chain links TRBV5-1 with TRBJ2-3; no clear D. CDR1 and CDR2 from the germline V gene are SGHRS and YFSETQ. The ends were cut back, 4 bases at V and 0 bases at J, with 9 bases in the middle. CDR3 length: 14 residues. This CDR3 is CASSVTQSTDTQYF. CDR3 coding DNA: TGCGCCAGCAGCGTGACTCAGAGCACAGATACGCAGTATTTT.

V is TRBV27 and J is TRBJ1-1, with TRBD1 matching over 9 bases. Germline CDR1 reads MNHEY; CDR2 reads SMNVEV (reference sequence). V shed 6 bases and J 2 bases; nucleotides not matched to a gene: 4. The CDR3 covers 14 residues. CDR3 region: CASRLQGANTEAFF. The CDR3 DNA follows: TGTGCCAGCAGGTTACAGGGGGCAAACACTGAAGCTTTCTTT.

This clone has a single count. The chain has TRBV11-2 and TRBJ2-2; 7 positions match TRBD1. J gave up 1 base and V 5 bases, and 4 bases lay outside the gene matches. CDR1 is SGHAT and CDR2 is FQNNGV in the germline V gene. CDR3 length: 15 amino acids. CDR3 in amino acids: CASSHRGQNTGELFF. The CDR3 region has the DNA TGTGCCAGCAGCCACAGGGGTCAGAACACCGGGGAGCTGTTTTTT.

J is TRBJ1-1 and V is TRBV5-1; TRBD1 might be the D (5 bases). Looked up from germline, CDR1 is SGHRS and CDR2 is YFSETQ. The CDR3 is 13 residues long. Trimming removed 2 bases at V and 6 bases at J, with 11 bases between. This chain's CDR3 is CASSFDSISEAFF. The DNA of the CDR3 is TGCGCCAGCAGCTTCGACAGTATCTCTGAAGCTTTCTTT. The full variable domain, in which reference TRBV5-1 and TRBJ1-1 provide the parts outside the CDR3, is KAGVTQTPRYLIKTRGQQVTLSCSPISGHRSVSWYQQTPGQGLQFLFEYFSETQRNKGNFPGRFSGRQFSNSRSEMNVSTLELGDSALYLCASSFDSISEAFFGQGTRLTVV.

DNA of the CDR3: TGTGCCAGCAGCGTAATGGGTTACAGGGACCAAGAGACCCAGTACTTC. Residues: CASSVMGYRDQETQYF. The chain has TRBV11-1 and TRBJ2-5; perhaps TRBD1 as D (6 bases). The CDR3 is 16 residues long. Germline V gene data show CDR1 as SGHAT and CDR2 as FQDESV (reference sequence). With 5 bases removed from V and 0 bases from J, the gap between germline ends came to 16 bases.

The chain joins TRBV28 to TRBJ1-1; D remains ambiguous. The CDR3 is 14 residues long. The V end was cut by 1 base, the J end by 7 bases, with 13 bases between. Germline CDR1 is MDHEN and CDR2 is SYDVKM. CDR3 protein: CASSLSPRDGEAFF. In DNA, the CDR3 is TGTGCCAGCAGTTTATCTCCCCGGGATGGTGAAGCTTTCTTT.

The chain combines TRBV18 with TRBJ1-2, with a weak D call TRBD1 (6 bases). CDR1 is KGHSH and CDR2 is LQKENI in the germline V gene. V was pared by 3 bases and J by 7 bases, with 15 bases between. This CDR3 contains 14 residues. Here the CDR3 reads CASSPETGLGGYTF. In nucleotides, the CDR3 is TGTGCCAGCTCACCCGAAACAGGGCTGGGTGGCTACACCTTC.

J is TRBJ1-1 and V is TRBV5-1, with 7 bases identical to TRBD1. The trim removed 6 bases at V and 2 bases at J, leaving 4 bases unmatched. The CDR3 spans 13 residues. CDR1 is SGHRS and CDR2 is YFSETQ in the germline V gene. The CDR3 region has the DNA TGCGCCAGCAACCGGGACAGCAACACTGAAGCTTTCTTT. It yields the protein CASNRDSNTEAFF.

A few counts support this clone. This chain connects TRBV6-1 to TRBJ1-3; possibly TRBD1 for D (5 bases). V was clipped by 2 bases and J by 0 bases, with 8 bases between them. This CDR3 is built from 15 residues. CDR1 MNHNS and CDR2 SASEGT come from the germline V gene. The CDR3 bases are TGTGCCAGCAGTGAATACAGGAGCTCTGGAAACACCATATATTTT. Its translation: CASSEYRSSGNTIYF.

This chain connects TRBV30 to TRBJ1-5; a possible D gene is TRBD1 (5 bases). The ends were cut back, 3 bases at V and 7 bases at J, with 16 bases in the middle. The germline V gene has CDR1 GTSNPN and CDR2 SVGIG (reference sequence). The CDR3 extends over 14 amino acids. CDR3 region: CAWSVGSEGQPQHF. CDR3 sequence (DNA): TGTGCCTGGAGCGTCGGGAGCGAGGGGCAGCCCCAGCATTTT.

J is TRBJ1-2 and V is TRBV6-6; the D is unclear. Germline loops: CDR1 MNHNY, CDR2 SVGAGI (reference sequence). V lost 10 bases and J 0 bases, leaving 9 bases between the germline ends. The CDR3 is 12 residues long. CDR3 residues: CAIVSANYGYTF. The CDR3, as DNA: TGTGCCATCGTCTCAGCTAACTATGGCTACACCTTC.

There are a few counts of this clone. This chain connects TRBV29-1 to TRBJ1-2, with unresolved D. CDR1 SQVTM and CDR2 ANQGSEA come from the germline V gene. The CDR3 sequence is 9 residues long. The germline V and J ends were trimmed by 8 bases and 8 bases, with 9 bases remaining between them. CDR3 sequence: CSTSDGYTF. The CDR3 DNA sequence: TGCAGCACCTCGGACGGCTACACCTTC.

The CDR3 loop is CASSLGLRDRGPNEKLFF. In nucleotides, the CDR3 is TGCGCCAGCAGCTTGGGACTCCGGGACAGGGGGCCTAATGAAAAACTGTTTTTT. This chain uses TRBV5-1 with TRBJ1-4; TRBD1 aligns across 12 bases. This CDR3 spans 18 amino acids. Losses at the gene ends were 0 bases for V and 3 bases for J; bases not matched to a gene: 6. Germline V gives CDR1 SGHRS, CDR2 YFSETQ.

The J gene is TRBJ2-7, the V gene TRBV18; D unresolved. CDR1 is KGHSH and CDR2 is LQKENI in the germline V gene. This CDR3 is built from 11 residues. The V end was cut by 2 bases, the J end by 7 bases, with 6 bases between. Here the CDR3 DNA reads TGTGCCAGCTCACCAGATGGGGAGCAGTACTTC. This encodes CASSPDGEQYF.

CDR3 bases: TGTGCCAGTAGTACTTCGGGACTCAGTCCGACCGGGGAGCTGTTTTTT. It encodes CASSTSGLSPTGELFF. The chain links TRBV19 to TRBJ2-2; the D gene is possibly TRBD2 (6 bases). Germline-derived CDR1 and CDR2 are LNHDA and SQIVND (reference sequence). Trimming pared 4 bases from V and 5 bases from J, leaving 17 bases between. This CDR3 has 16 residues. Based on the CDR3 plus reference TRBV19 and TRBJ2-2, the full variable domain is DGGITQSPKYLFRKEGQNVTLSCEQNLNHDAMYWYRQDPGQGLRLIYYSQIVNDFQKGDIAEGYSVSREKKESFPLTVTSAQKNPTAFYLCASSTSGLSPTGELFFGEGSRLTVL.

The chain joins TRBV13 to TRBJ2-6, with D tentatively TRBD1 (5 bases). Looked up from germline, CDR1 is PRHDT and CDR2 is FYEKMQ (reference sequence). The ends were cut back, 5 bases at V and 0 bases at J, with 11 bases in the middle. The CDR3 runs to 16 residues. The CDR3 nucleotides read TGTGCCAGCAGCCCACAGGTCCCCTCTGGGGCCAACGTCCTGACTTTC. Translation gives CASSPQVPSGANVLTF.

The CDR3 reads CASSFDRENTEAFF. The CDR3 region has the DNA TGTGCCAGCAGCTTTGACAGGGAAAACACTGAAGCTTTCTTT. The chain couples TRBV5-4 to TRBJ1-1, with TRBD1 matching over 7 bases. Germline assignment: CDR1 SGHNT and CDR2 YYREEE (reference sequence). The CDR3 runs to 14 residues. Trimming removed 2 bases from V and 2 bases from J; junction bases left unmatched: 3.